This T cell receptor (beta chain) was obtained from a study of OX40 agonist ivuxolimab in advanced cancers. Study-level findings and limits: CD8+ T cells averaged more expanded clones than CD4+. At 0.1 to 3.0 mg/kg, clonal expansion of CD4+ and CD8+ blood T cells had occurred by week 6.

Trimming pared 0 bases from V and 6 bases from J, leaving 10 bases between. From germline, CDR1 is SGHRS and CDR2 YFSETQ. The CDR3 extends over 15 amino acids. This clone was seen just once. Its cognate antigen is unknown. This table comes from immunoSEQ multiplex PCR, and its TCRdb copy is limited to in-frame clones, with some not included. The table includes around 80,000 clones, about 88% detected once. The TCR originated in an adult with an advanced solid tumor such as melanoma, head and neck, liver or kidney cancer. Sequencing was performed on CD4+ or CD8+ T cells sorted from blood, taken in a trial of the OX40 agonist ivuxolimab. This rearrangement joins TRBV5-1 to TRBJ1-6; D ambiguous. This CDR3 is CASSLGQITNSPLHF. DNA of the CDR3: TGCGCCAGCAGCTTGGGGCAGATCACTAATTCACCCCTCCACTTT.